The T cell receptor beta chain under discussion was sequenced for a study of T cells of healthy individuals. A single record per CDR3 protein comes from TCRdb applying MiXCR to the 5' RACE reads. Among about 96,000 distinct CDR3 sequences listed, approximately 15% were seen once. This clonotype was observed a few times. V shed 5 bases and J shed 5 bases, with 17 bases lying between them. The germline V gene encodes CDR1 SGHTA and CDR2 FQGNSA. The CDR3 consists of 15 residues. The rearrangement joins TRBV7-2 to TRBJ2-3; tentatively, D is TRBD2 (5 bases). The sequence was obtained from a human donor in good health. The CDR3 nucleotides are TGTGCCAGCAGCCCCCGGGCCTCCGGAGGAGATACGCAGTATTTT. Amino acid sequence: CASSPRASGGDTQYF.